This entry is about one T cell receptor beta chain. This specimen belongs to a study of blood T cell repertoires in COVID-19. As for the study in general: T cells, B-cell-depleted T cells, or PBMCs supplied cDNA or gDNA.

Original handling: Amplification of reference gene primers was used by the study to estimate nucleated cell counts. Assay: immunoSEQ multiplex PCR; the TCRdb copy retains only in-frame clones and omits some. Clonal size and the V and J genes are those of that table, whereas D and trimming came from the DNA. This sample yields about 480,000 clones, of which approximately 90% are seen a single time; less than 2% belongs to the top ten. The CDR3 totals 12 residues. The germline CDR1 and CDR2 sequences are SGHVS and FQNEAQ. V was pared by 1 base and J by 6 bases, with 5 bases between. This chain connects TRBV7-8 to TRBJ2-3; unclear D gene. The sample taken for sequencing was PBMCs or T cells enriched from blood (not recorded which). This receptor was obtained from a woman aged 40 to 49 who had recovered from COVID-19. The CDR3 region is CASSLVPDTQYF. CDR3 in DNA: TGTGCCAGCAGCTTAGTTCCGGATACGCAGTATTTT.